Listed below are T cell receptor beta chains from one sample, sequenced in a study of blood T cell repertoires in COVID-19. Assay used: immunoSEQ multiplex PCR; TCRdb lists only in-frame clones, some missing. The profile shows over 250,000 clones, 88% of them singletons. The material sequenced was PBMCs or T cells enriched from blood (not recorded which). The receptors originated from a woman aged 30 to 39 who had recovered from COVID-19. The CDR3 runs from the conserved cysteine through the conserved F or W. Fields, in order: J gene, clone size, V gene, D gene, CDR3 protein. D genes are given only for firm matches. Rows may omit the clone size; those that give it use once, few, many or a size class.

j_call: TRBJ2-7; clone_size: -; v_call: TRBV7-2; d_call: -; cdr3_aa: CASSFHGPYEQYF
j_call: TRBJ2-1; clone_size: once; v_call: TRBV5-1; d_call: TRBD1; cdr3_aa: CASSLVGQGPDEQFF
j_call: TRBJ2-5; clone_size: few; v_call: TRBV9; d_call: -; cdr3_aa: CASSEGRGMTQYF
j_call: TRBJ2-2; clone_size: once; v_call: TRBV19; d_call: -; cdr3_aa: CASSIGGDTGELFF
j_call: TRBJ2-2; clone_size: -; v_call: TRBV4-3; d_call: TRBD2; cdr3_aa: CASSHRGGLYTGELFF
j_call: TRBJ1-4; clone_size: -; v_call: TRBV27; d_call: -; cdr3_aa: CASRPTRGTNEKLFF
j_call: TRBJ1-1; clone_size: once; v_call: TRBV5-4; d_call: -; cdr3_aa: CASSKPQGLETEAFF
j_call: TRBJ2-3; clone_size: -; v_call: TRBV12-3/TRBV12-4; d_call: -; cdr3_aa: CASSLYPDTQYF
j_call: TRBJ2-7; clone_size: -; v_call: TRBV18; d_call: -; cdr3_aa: CASSPRGTARYEQYF
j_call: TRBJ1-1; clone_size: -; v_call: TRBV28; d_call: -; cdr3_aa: CASTRAGKTEAFF
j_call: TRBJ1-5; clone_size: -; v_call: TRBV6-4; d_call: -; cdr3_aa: CASSAPQGRSNQPQHF
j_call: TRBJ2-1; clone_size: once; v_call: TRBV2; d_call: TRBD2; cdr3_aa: CASSEKLAGGLSYNEQFF
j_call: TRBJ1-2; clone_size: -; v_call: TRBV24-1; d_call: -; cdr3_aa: CATRPGEGENYGYTF
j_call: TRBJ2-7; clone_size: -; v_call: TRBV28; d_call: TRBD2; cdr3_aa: CASSLLAGLAHEQYF
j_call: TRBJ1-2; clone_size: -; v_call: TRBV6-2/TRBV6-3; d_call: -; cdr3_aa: CASSYEEDYGYTF
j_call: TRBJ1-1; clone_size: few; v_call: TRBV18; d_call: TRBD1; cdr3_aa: CASSTGAEAFF
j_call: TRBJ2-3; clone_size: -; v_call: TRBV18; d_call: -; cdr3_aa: CASSPREVGTDTQYF
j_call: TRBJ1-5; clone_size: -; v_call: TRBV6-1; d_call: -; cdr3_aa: CASSEAGGLSNQPQHF
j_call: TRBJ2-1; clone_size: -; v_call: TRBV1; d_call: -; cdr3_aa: CTSSHTQAGGDEQFF
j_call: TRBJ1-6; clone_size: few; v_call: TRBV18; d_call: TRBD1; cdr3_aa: CASSRAGTGSVRALHF
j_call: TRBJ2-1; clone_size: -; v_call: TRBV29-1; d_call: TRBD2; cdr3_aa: CSVPPLAGQYNEQFF
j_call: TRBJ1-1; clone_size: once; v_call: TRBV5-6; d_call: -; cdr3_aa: CASSLVTGNTEAFF
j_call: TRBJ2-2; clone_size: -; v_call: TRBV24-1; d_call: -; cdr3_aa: CATSDPPSGTGELFF
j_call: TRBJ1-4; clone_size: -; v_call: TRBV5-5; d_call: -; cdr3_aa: CASSLRVLAGGGKLFF
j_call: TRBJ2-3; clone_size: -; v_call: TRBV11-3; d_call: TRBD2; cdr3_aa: CASSSGRGGADTQYF
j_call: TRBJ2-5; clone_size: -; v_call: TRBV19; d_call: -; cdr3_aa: CASTGVPGETQYF
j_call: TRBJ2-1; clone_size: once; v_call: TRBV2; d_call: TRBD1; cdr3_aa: CASIEGDRYNEQFF
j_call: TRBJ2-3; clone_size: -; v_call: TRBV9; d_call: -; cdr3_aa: CASSGLEDTQYF
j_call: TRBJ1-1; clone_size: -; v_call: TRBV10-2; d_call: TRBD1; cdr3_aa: CASLGGTGRNTEAFF
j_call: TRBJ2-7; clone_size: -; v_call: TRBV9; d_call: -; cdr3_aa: CASSAGLPGDYEQYF
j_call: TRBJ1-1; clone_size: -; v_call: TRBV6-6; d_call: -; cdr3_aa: CASSYSILNTEAFF
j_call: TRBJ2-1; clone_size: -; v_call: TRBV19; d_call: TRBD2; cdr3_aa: CASSISGLAVYNEQFF
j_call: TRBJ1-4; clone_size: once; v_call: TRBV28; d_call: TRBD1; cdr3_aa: CASSFMQGANEKLFF
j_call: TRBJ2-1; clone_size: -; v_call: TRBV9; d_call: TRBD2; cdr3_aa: CASSVERASGVLNNEQFF
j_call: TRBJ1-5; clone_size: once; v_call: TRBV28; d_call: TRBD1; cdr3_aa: CASSPQGGFRPQHF
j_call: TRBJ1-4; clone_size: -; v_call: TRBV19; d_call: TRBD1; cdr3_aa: CASSLDREGYEKLFF
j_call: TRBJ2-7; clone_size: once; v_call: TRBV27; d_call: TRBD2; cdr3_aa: CASSLRGLVSTYEQYF
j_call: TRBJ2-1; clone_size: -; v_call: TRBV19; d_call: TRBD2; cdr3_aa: CASRIRGGRDEQFF
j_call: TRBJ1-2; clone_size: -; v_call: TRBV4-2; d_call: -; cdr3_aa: CASSQDLRGYTF
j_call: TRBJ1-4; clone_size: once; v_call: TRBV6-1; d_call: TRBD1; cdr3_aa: CASSDWTGGGREKLFF
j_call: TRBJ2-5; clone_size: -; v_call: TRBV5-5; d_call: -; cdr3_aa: CASSLPRSLQETQYF
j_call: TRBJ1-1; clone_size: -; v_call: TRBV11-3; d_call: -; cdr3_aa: CASSLGAVMNTEAFF
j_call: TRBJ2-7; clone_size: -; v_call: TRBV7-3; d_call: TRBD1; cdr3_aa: CAGSLRTGLEQYF
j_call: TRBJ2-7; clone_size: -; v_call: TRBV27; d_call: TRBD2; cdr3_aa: CASSPRGGRADEQYF
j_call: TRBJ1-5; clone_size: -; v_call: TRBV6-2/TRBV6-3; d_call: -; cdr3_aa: CASSYDTWAGTPQHF
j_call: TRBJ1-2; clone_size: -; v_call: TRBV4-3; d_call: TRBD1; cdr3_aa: CASSHVRDRGFYGYTF
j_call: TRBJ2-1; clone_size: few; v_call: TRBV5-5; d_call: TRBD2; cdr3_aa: CASSLFSGGSNEQFF
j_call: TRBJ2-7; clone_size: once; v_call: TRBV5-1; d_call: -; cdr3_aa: CASSPGLYEQYF
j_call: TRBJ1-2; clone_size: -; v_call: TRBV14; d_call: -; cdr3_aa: CASSQGGDPNYGYTF
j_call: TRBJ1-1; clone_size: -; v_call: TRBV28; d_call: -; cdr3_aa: CASSPRGTEAFF
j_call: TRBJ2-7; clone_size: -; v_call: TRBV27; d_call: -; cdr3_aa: CASSYSTGHSYEQYF
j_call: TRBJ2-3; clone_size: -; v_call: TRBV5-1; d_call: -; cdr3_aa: CASSLTAARGTDTQYF
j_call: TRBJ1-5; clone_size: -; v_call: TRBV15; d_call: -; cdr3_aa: CATSRDKPGVQPQHF
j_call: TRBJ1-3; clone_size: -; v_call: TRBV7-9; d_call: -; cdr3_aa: CASSQMGNTIYF
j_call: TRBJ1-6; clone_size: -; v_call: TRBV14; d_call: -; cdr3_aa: CASSASAMRSPLHF
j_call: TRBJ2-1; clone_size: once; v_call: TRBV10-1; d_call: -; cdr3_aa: CASSEMGLRGPNEQFF
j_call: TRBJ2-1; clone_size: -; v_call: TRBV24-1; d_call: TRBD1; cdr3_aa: CATSDPTSGGWYNEQFF